The clone carrying this TCR beta chain was detected only a few times. No antigen is known for it. The Oncomine TCR Beta short-read assay was what sequenced the DNA obtained from cultured CD4+ T cells. Extraction of genomic DNA was performed on cultured CD4+ T cells. TCRdb re-analysed the PCR reads in MiXCR, keeping a single row per CDR3 protein. This sample carries around 15,000 distinct CDR3 sequences, approximately 46% of them seen once, and the ten largest clones take 10% to 15%. The data belong to a study of vaccination and CD4 T cells after COVID-19. On the study more broadly: In culture, cells were exposed to overlapping spike peptides from SARS-CoV-2, HCoV-NL63, HCoV-OC43 and HCoV-229E.

Treatment in this sample: roughly 10-day PBMC culture with coronavirus spike peptide pools or control peptides (ViraFEST assay). After being plated at roughly 2.2 million per well, PBMCs were cultured with roughly 9.3 IU/ml IL-2 and about 10 ug/ml peptide pools. CDR1 and CDR2 (germline): DFQATT, SNEGSKA (reference sequence). The J segment lost 2 bases and the V segment lost 2 bases, leaving 6 bases of the junction unmatched. The CDR3 length is 16 residues. V usage is TRBV20-1 and J usage is TRBJ2-3, with 11 nucleotides matching TRBD2. This TCR came from a human donor who had recovered from COVID-19. Material for sequencing was CD4+ T cells from blood, cultured in vitro. The CDR3 DNA is TGCAGTGCTAGAAGAGCTAGCGGGGGGAACACAGATACGCAGTATTTT. Encoded protein: CSARRASGGNTDTQYF.